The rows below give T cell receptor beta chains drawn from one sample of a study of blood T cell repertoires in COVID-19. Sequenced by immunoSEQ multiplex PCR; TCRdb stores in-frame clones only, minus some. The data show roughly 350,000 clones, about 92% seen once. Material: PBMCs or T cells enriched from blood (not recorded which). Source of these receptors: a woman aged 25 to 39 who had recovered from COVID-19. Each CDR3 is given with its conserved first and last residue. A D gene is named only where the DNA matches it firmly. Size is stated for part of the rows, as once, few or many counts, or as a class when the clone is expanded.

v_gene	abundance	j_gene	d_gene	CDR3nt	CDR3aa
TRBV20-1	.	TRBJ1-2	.	TGCAGTGCTAGTGAACCCGGTTGGGCTACGAACTATGGCTACACCTTC	CSASEPGWATNYGYTF
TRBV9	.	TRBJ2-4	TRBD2	TGTGCCAGCAGCGTAGGGTTCGGGGCGGGGGTAGCCAAAAACATTCAGTACTTC	CASSVGFGAGVAKNIQYF
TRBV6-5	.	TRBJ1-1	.	TGTGCCAGCAGTTACTCGAACAGTAGACAAGCTTTCTTT	CASSYSNSRQAFF
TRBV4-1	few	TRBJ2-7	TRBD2	TGCGCCAGCAGCTCCTACGGGACTAGCGGAGCCTACGAGCAGTACTTC	CASSSYGTSGAYEQYF
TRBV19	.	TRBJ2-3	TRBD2	TGTGCCAGTAGTAGAGTCCTAGCGGGAGTAGGCACAGATACGCAGTATTTT	CASSRVLAGVGTDTQYF
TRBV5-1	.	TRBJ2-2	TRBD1	TGCGCCAGCAGCTCCGGGACAGGGCACACCGGGGAGCTGTTTTTT	CASSSGTGHTGELFF
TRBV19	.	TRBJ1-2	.	TGTGCCAGTAGGCGTACTGGGACTTCTAACTATGGCTACACCTTC	CASRRTGTSNYGYTF
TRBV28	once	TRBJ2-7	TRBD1	TGTGCCAGCTTAACGACAGGGGGTAACTCCTACGAGCAGTACTTC	CASLTTGGNSYEQYF
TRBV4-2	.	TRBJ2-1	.	TGTGCCAGCAGGGGGCTGGACAATGAGCAGTTCTTC	CASRGLDNEQFF
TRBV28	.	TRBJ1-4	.	TGTGCCAGCACCTCTGGGTCGCCTGGAGATGAAAAACTGTTTTTT	CASTSGSPGDEKLFF
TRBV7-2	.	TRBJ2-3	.	TGTAGGACAGCGTCCATGAATACGCAGTATTTT	CRTASMNTQYF
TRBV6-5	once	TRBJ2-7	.	TGTGCCAGCAGTAGGGGGTTATCCTACGAGCAGTACTTC	CASSRGLSYEQYF
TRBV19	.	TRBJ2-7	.	TGTGCCAGTAGTCCACTTAAAAAGCTAAGCGACCAGAGCTCCTACGAGCAGTACTTC	CASSPLKKLSDQSSYEQYF
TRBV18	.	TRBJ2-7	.	TGTGCCAGCTCACCACCAAACGGTGCCTACGAGCAGTACTTC	CASSPPNGAYEQYF